A selection of T cell receptor beta chains follows, all from one sample in a study of cytomegalovirus exposure and HLA in healthy donors. TCRdb's table, derived via immunoSEQ multiplex PCR, lists solely in-frame clones and lacks some. The table records 120,000 or so clones, approximately 80% of them present only once. The sample was PBMCs. These receptors were taken from a man in his forties or fifties in good health and CMV-seronegative. Both conserved end residues are part of each CDR3. D genes are given only for firm matches. Clone size appears in some rows only: once, few, many, or a class for an expanded clone.

V gene: TRBV6-5; J gene: TRBJ1-5; clone size: .; D gene: .; CDR3 protein: CASSYLNSNQPQHF; CDR3 DNA: TGTGCCAGCAGTTACCTTAATAGCAATCAGCCCCAGCATTTT
V gene: TRBV2; J gene: TRBJ1-6; clone size: .; D gene: TRBD1; CDR3 protein: CARQGSSYNSPLHF; CDR3 DNA: TGTGCCAGACAGGGGAGCTCCTATAATTCACCCCTCCACTTT
V gene: TRBV7-2; J gene: TRBJ1-6; clone size: .; D gene: TRBD1; CDR3 protein: CASSFRDRENSPLHF; CDR3 DNA: TGTGCCAGCAGCTTTAGGGACAGAGAAAATTCACCCCTCCACTTT
V gene: TRBV6-5; J gene: TRBJ2-3; clone size: .; D gene: TRBD2; CDR3 protein: CASRTSGGPVDTQYF; CDR3 DNA: TGTGCCAGCCGGACTAGCGGGGGGCCTGTAGATACGCAGTATTTT
V gene: TRBV30; J gene: TRBJ2-7; clone size: .; D gene: .; CDR3 protein: CAWSQGISYEQYF; CDR3 DNA: TGTGCCTGGAGTCAGGGTATCTCCTACGAGCAGTACTTC
V gene: TRBV7-2; J gene: TRBJ1-1; clone size: .; D gene: .; CDR3 protein: CASILGAGAEAFF; CDR3 DNA: TGTGCCAGCATCTTAGGAGCGGGAGCTGAAGCTTTCTTT
V gene: TRBV5-6; J gene: TRBJ1-1; clone size: .; D gene: .; CDR3 protein: CASSQRGGSTEAFF; CDR3 DNA: TGTGCCAGCAGCCAAAGGGGGGGGAGCACTGAAGCTTTCTTT
V gene: TRBV27; J gene: TRBJ1-2; clone size: .; D gene: .; CDR3 protein: CASSLTTGTYGYTF; CDR3 DNA: TGTGCCAGCAGCTTAACAACAGGGACCTATGGCTACACCTTC
V gene: TRBV6-6; J gene: TRBJ2-7; clone size: .; D gene: TRBD1; CDR3 protein: CASRIGTGTVEQYF; CDR3 DNA: TGTGCCAGCAGGATCGGGACAGGGACAGTCGAGCAGTACTTC
V gene: TRBV5-6; J gene: TRBJ2-7; clone size: .; D gene: .; CDR3 protein: CASSSTSYEQYF; CDR3 DNA: TGTGCCAGCAGCTCGACAAGCTACGAGCAGTACTTC
V gene: TRBV19; J gene: TRBJ2-2; clone size: .; D gene: .; CDR3 protein: CASSTKTGELFF; CDR3 DNA: TGTGCCAGTAGTACTAAGACCGGGGAGCTGTTTTTT
V gene: TRBV7-9; J gene: TRBJ2-1; clone size: .; D gene: .; CDR3 protein: CASSKLTVDNEQFF; CDR3 DNA: TGTGCCAGCAGCAAACTCACAGTAGACAATGAGCAGTTCTTC
V gene: TRBV29-1; J gene: TRBJ2-2; clone size: .; D gene: TRBD2; CDR3 protein: CSVRAGGPFTGELFF; CDR3 DNA: TGCAGCGTCCGAGCGGGAGGGCCGTTTACCGGGGAGCTGTTTTTT
V gene: TRBV5-8; J gene: TRBJ2-3; clone size: few; D gene: .; CDR3 protein: CASRRRGVTDTQYF; CDR3 DNA: TGTGCCAGCAGACGGAGGGGAGTAACAGATACGCAGTATTTT
V gene: TRBV19; J gene: TRBJ1-5; clone size: .; D gene: .; CDR3 protein: CASSTRVSNQPQHF; CDR3 DNA: TGTGCCAGTAGTACCCGGGTTAGCAATCAGCCCCAGCATTTT
V gene: TRBV6-1; J gene: TRBJ1-1; clone size: .; D gene: TRBD1; CDR3 protein: CASSGVGDRVAFF; CDR3 DNA: TGTGCCAGCAGCGGGGTGGGAGACAGGGTAGCTTTCTTT
V gene: TRBV28; J gene: TRBJ1-1; clone size: once; D gene: TRBD1; CDR3 protein: CASSLRTGYTEAFF; CDR3 DNA: TGTGCCAGCAGCCTCCGGACAGGGTACACTGAAGCTTTCTTT
V gene: TRBV4-3; J gene: TRBJ1-6; clone size: .; D gene: .; CDR3 protein: CASSQELGNSPLHF; CDR3 DNA: TGCGCCAGCAGCCAAGAACTAGGAAATTCACCCCTCCACTTT
V gene: TRBV6-5; J gene: TRBJ1-2; clone size: .; D gene: .; CDR3 protein: CASSRRPLDGYTF; CDR3 DNA: TGTGCCAGCAGCCGGAGGCCTTTAGATGGCTACACCTTC
V gene: TRBV5-4; J gene: TRBJ1-3; clone size: .; D gene: .; CDR3 protein: CASSSLSGNTIYF; CDR3 DNA: TGTGCCAGCAGCTCCCTCTCTGGAAACACCATATATTTT
V gene: TRBV19; J gene: TRBJ1-3; clone size: .; D gene: .; CDR3 protein: CASSIIGSSGNTIYF; CDR3 DNA: TGTGCCAGTAGTATAATCGGGAGCTCTGGAAACACCATATATTTT
V gene: TRBV5-1; J gene: TRBJ2-1; clone size: .; D gene: TRBD1; CDR3 protein: CASSSRQGGNEQFF; CDR3 DNA: TGCGCCAGCAGCTCCCGACAGGGGGGCAATGAGCAGTTCTTC
V gene: TRBV5-5; J gene: TRBJ2-7; clone size: .; D gene: TRBD2; CDR3 protein: CASSTGTRAYEQYF; CDR3 DNA: TGTGCCAGCAGCACCGGGACTAGAGCCTACGAGCAGTACTTC
V gene: TRBV7-2; J gene: TRBJ1-2; clone size: .; D gene: .; CDR3 protein: CASSSRLDGRGYTF; CDR3 DNA: TGTGCCAGCAGCTCCCGACTCGATGGGAGGGGCTACACCTTC
V gene: TRBV19; J gene: TRBJ1-5; clone size: .; D gene: .; CDR3 protein: CASSVSSGTQPQHF; CDR3 DNA: TGTGCCAGTAGTGTTTCCTCAGGCACCCAGCCCCAGCATTTT
V gene: TRBV27; J gene: TRBJ1-5; clone size: few; D gene: .; CDR3 protein: CASSSRQGHSNQPQHF; CDR3 DNA: TGTGCCAGCAGTTCTCGGCAGGGCCATAGCAATCAGCCCCAGCATTTT
V gene: TRBV15; J gene: TRBJ2-3; clone size: .; D gene: .; CDR3 protein: CATSGRSSDTDTQYF; CDR3 DNA: TGTGCCACCAGCGGAAGGTCTAGCGACACAGATACGCAGTATTTT
V gene: TRBV30; J gene: TRBJ2-7; clone size: .; D gene: .; CDR3 protein: CAWSYGTAPYEQYF; CDR3 DNA: TGTGCCTGGAGCTACGGGACTGCCCCCTACGAGCAGTACTTC
V gene: TRBV6-1; J gene: TRBJ1-1; clone size: few; D gene: .; CDR3 protein: CASSEVTDTNTEAFF; CDR3 DNA: TGTGCCAGCAGTGAAGTAACTGATACCAACACTGAAGCTTTCTTT
V gene: TRBV6-5; J gene: TRBJ1-2; clone size: .; D gene: .; CDR3 protein: CASSRQARHYGYTF; CDR3 DNA: TGTGCCAGCAGTCGACAGGCGCGCCACTATGGCTACACCTTC
V gene: TRBV6-1; J gene: TRBJ1-1; clone size: .; D gene: TRBD1; CDR3 protein: CATRLGGIEAFF; CDR3 DNA: TGTGCCACCCGCCTAGGGGGCATAGAAGCTTTCTTT
V gene: TRBV28; J gene: TRBJ2-3; clone size: .; D gene: .; CDR3 protein: CASSFPQGSSTDTQYF; CDR3 DNA: TGTGCCAGCAGTTTTCCCCAGGGTTCTAGCACAGATACGCAGTATTTT
V gene: TRBV5-1; J gene: TRBJ1-5; clone size: .; D gene: TRBD1; CDR3 protein: CASLHRGGQPQHF; CDR3 DNA: TGCGCCAGCCTGCACAGGGGAGGTCAGCCCCAGCATTTT
V gene: TRBV7-2; J gene: TRBJ2-3; clone size: .; D gene: .; CDR3 protein: CASSWPSGTDTQYF; CDR3 DNA: TGTGCCAGCTCTTGGCCTAGCGGCACAGATACGCAGTATTTT
V gene: TRBV27; J gene: TRBJ1-2; clone size: .; D gene: TRBD1; CDR3 protein: CASSTYGTAYGYTF; CDR3 DNA: TGTGCCAGCAGCACCTACGGGACAGCCTATGGCTACACCTTC
V gene: TRBV7-8; J gene: TRBJ2-5; clone size: .; D gene: TRBD2; CDR3 protein: CASSPRDYPQETQYF; CDR3 DNA: TGTGCCAGCAGCCCCAGGGACTACCCACAAGAGACCCAGTACTTC
V gene: TRBV4-3; J gene: TRBJ2-1; clone size: .; D gene: .; CDR3 protein: CASSLGGLYNEQFF; CDR3 DNA: TGCGCCAGCAGCCTGGGGGGTTTGTACAATGAGCAGTTCTTC
V gene: TRBV6-5; J gene: TRBJ2-2; clone size: .; D gene: .; CDR3 protein: CASRGAGELFF; CDR3 DNA: TGTGCCAGCAGGGGAGCCGGGGAGCTGTTTTTT
V gene: TRBV6-1; J gene: TRBJ2-2; clone size: .; D gene: TRBD2; CDR3 protein: CASSGLAGVTGELFF; CDR3 DNA: TGTGCCAGCAGTGGGCTAGCGGGGGTCACCGGGGAGCTGTTTTTT
V gene: TRBV7-3; J gene: TRBJ2-3; clone size: .; D gene: TRBD2; CDR3 protein: CASSSFGGGASDTQYF; CDR3 DNA: TGTGCCAGCAGCTCCTTTGGCGGGGGGGCCTCAGATACGCAGTATTTT
V gene: TRBV28; J gene: TRBJ2-7; clone size: .; D gene: .; CDR3 protein: CASSLATEIYEQYF; CDR3 DNA: TGTGCCAGCAGTTTGGCGACAGAGATATACGAGCAGTACTTC
V gene: TRBV6-5; J gene: TRBJ1-4; clone size: .; D gene: .; CDR3 protein: CASSVTGTTNEKLFF; CDR3 DNA: TGTGCCAGCAGTGTTACAGGGACCACTAATGAAAAACTGTTTTTT
V gene: TRBV7-3; J gene: TRBJ1-1; clone size: .; D gene: TRBD1; CDR3 protein: CASRVPGQHTEAFF; CDR3 DNA: TGTGCCAGCAGGGTCCCGGGACAGCACACTGAAGCTTTCTTT
V gene: TRBV7-9; J gene: TRBJ1-1; clone size: few; D gene: .; CDR3 protein: CASQVKNAEAFF; CDR3 DNA: TGTGCCAGCCAGGTCAAGAATGCTGAAGCTTTCTTT
V gene: TRBV4-3; J gene: TRBJ1-1; clone size: .; D gene: .; CDR3 protein: CASSQFMNTEAFF; CDR3 DNA: TGCGCCAGCAGCCAATTCATGAACACTGAAGCTTTCTTT
V gene: TRBV27; J gene: TRBJ1-1; clone size: once; D gene: TRBD1; CDR3 protein: CASSFSGTGNTEAFF; CDR3 DNA: TGTGCCAGCAGTTTTTCTGGGACAGGGAACACTGAAGCTTTCTTT